The rows below give T cell receptor beta chains drawn from one sample of a study of tumor-infiltrating lymphocytes in primary liver carcinoma. TCRdb called the multiplex PCR reads again in MiXCR, with one record for every CDR3 protein. The sample lists fewer than 350,000 distinct CDR3 sequences; roughly 60% were seen once. Sequencing used peripheral blood. The receptors stem from a man aged 35 to 55 with primary liver carcinoma and hepatitis B virus infection. Both conserved end residues are part of each CDR3. Fields, in order: D gene, V gene, J gene, clone size, CDR3 DNA, CDR3 protein. The D gene is left open where the match is weak. Only part of the rows carry a size: once, few, many, or a class if the clone is expanded.

d_call: TRBD1; v_call: TRBV6-1; j_call: TRBJ1-3; clone_size: once; cdr3_nt: TGTGCCAGCAGGACATACAGGGGGATTACTGGAAACACCATATATTTT; cdr3_aa: CASRTYRGITGNTIYF
d_call: TRBD1; v_call: TRBV4-1; j_call: TRBJ2-7; clone_size: NA; cdr3_nt: TGCGTCAGCAGCCTCCTGGACAGGGTGGACTACGAGCAGTACTTC; cdr3_aa: CVSSLLDRVDYEQYF
d_call: TRBD1; v_call: TRBV10-3; j_call: TRBJ2-5; clone_size: once; cdr3_nt: TGTGCCTCCAGCGGACAGGTGGGATCTCAAGAGGCACAGTACTTC; cdr3_aa: CASSGQVGSQEAQYF
d_call: NA; v_call: TRBV4-2; j_call: TRBJ2-5; clone_size: NA; cdr3_nt: TGTGCCAGCAGCCAGGTAGCCGGGGGAGAGACCCAGTACTTC; cdr3_aa: CASSQVAGGETQYF
d_call: TRBD2; v_call: TRBV12-3/TRBV12-4; j_call: TRBJ2-1; clone_size: once; cdr3_nt: TGTGTAACTTCAAGCGGGAGATGGCCCTACAATGAGCATTTCTTC; cdr3_aa: CVTSSGRWPYNEHFF
d_call: TRBD1; v_call: TRBV4-1; j_call: TRBJ2-1; clone_size: many; cdr3_nt: TGCGCCAGCAGCCATGGCCCGGGTTTCAGGGGGAATGAGCAGTTCTTC; cdr3_aa: CASSHGPGFRGNEQFF
d_call: TRBD2; v_call: TRBV7-8; j_call: TRBJ2-7; clone_size: NA; cdr3_nt: TGTGCCAGCAGCTTAGGGTCGATTGGACTAGCGGGGCCAGCTTCTTACGAGCAGTGCTTC; cdr3_aa: CASSLGSIGLAGPASYEQCF
d_call: NA; v_call: TRBV7-9; j_call: TRBJ1-5; clone_size: few; cdr3_nt: TGTGCCAGCAGCTCGGGGGAGGAGAGCAATCAGCCCCAGCATTTT; cdr3_aa: CASSSGEESNQPQHF
d_call: TRBD1; v_call: TRBV7-9; j_call: TRBJ2-7; clone_size: NA; cdr3_nt: TGTGCCAGCACAACCTTAGACAGGGCCCACGAGCAGTACTTC; cdr3_aa: CASTTLDRAHEQYF
d_call: TRBD1; v_call: TRBV11-3; j_call: TRBJ2-2; clone_size: many; cdr3_nt: TGTGCCAGCAGCTTAGAAGCTGGGACAGGGCACACCGGGGAGCTGTTTTTT; cdr3_aa: CASSLEAGTGHTGELFF
d_call: NA; v_call: TRBV7-8; j_call: TRBJ1-1; clone_size: few; cdr3_nt: TGTGCCAGCAGCGGGACACTTCGTTCTATGAACACTGAAGCTTTCTTT; cdr3_aa: CASSGTLRSMNTEAFF
d_call: TRBD1; v_call: TRBV4-1; j_call: TRBJ2-5; clone_size: NA; cdr3_nt: TGCGCCAGCAGCCAAGATCAGGGGGTGGGCCAAGAGACCCAGTACTTC; cdr3_aa: CASSQDQGVGQETQYF
d_call: NA; v_call: TRBV5-6; j_call: TRBJ2-7; clone_size: NA; cdr3_nt: TGTGCCAGCAGCTTGACCGGCGGTCCCTGCGAGCAGTACTTC; cdr3_aa: CASSLTGGPCEQYF
d_call: TRBD2; v_call: TRBV28; j_call: TRBJ2-7; clone_size: NA; cdr3_nt: TGTGCCAGCTTCCCTCTTCTAGCGGGAGGATCCTACGAGCAGTACTTC; cdr3_aa: CASFPLLAGGSYEQYF
d_call: NA; v_call: TRBV4-2; j_call: TRBJ1-3; clone_size: NA; cdr3_nt: TGTGCCAGCGGCCCAGGGCGGGACTCCCTCCGCGTCGTCACCATATATTTT; cdr3_aa: CASGPGRDSLRVVTIYF
d_call: NA; v_call: TRBV6-6; j_call: TRBJ1-2; clone_size: NA; cdr3_nt: TGTGCCAGCAGTTCTCCAATGAATGGCTACACCTTC; cdr3_aa: CASSSPMNGYTF
d_call: TRBD1; v_call: TRBV6-1; j_call: TRBJ2-7; clone_size: few; cdr3_nt: TGTGCCAGCAGTGAAGCCCCGACAGGGGCGCCCCACGAGCAGTACTTC; cdr3_aa: CASSEAPTGAPHEQYF
d_call: TRBD2; v_call: TRBV7-9; j_call: TRBJ2-1; clone_size: once; cdr3_nt: TGTGCCAGCAGCACCTCCGGGACCAGCGGGAGTATGAATGAGCAGTTCTTC; cdr3_aa: CASSTSGTSGSMNEQFF
d_call: NA; v_call: TRBV4-3; j_call: TRBJ2-2; clone_size: NA; cdr3_nt: TGCGCCAGCAGCCAAGTAGTGGGGCCACCGAAGACCGGGGAGCTGTTCTTT; cdr3_aa: CASSQVVGPPKTGELFF
d_call: NA; v_call: TRBV10-3; j_call: TRBJ2-5; clone_size: NA; cdr3_nt: TGTGTCATCAGTGAGTCTCCCCAAGAGACCCAGTACTTC; cdr3_aa: CVISESPQETQYF
d_call: NA; v_call: TRBV11-1; j_call: TRBJ1-2; clone_size: NA; cdr3_nt: TGTGCAAGCAGCTTAGTCAGGTATGGCTACACCTTC; cdr3_aa: CASSLVRYGYTF
d_call: NA; v_call: TRBV10-3; j_call: TRBJ2-3; clone_size: many; cdr3_nt: TGTGCCATCGGGCAGGGAAAAGATACGCAGTATTTT; cdr3_aa: CAIGQGKDTQYF
d_call: NA; v_call: TRBV29-1; j_call: TRBJ1-6; clone_size: NA; cdr3_nt: TGCAACGTTGGAGGTATAGGGGATGACCTCCACTTT; cdr3_aa: CNVGGIGDDLHF
d_call: TRBD1; v_call: TRBV5-1; j_call: TRBJ2-3; clone_size: NA; cdr3_nt: TGCGCCAGCAGCTTGATGAGAGGGGGCGATGATACGCAGTATTTT; cdr3_aa: CASSLMRGGDDTQYF
d_call: NA; v_call: TRBV14; j_call: TRBJ2-5; clone_size: NA; cdr3_nt: TGTGCCAGCAGCCAAGGAGGCGCCCAAGAGACCCAGCACTTC; cdr3_aa: CASSQGGAQETQHF
d_call: NA; v_call: TRBV11-2; j_call: TRBJ2-7; clone_size: NA; cdr3_nt: TGTGCCAGCAGCTTAAGGCCTAGCGACTTATCGAGCTGCGAGCAGTACTTC; cdr3_aa: CASSLRPSDLSSCEQYF
d_call: NA; v_call: TRBV5-5; j_call: TRBJ2-1; clone_size: few; cdr3_nt: TGTGCCAGCAGCGGATCTAGGGGGAACTCCTACAATGAGCAGTTCTTC; cdr3_aa: CASSGSRGNSYNEQFF